This paragraph reports one TCR beta chain. The antigen is not known. cDNA libraries for TRB were generated by 5' RACE incorporating UMI labels. TCRdb reanalyzed the 5' RACE reads and collapses them to one entry per CDR3 protein, without DNA. In total, the table holds 100,000 to 150,000 distinct CDR3 sequences. The sample is drawn from a study of CXCR3-negative and CXCR3-positive naive CD8 T cells. About the research overall: The dataset comprises 110 million to 150 million TRB reads in total, with about 1.5 +/- 0.3 million reads per library.

CD45RO-CCR7+CD27+CD95- marked naive CD8+ T cells. Overall study findings and caveats: Naive cells that were CXCR3-positive had more hydrophobic TRB CDR3s (compared with CXCR3-negative naive cells). For memory CD8+ cells diversity was much lower, but both naive subsets had comparably high diversity.

Germline values: CDR1 SGHTA, CDR2 FQGTGA. This CDR3 comprises 14 residues. The V call is TRBV7-3, the J call TRBJ2-5; with no DNA, the TCRdb D assignment of TRBD1 cannot be verified. The sequenced sample was naive CXCR3+ CD8+ T cells from blood. Described subset: CD45RO-CCR7+CD27+CD95- naive CD8+ T cells expressing CXCR3 (TNR3+). The clonotype was recovered from a human donor in good health. Some clones in this sample may be carry-over from other donors' samples. The CDR3: CASSPGQLVETQYF.